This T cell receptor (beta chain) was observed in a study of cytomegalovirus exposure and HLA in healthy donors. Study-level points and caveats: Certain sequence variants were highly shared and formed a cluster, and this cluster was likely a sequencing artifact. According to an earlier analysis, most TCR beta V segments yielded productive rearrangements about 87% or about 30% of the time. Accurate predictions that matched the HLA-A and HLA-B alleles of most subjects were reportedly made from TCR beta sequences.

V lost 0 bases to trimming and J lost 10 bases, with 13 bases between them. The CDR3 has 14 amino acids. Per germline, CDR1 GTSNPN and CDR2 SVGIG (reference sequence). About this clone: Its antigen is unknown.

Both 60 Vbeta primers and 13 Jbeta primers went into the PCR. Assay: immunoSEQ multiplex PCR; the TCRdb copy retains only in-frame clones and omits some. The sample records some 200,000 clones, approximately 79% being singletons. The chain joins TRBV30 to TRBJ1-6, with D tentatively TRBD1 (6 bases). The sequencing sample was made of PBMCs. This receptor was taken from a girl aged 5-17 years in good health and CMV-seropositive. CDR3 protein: CAWSVGAGDSPLHF. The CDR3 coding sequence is TGTGCCTGGAGTGTAGGGGCAGGGGACTCACCCCTCCACTTT. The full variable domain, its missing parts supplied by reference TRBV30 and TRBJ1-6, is SQTIHQWPATLVQPVGSPLSLECTVEGTSNPNLYWYRQAAGRGLQLLFYSVGIGQISSEVPQNLSASRPQDRQFILSSKKLLLSDSGFYLCAWSVGAGDSPLHFGNGTRLTVT.